The 28 T cell receptor beta chains reported below all come from one sample, sequenced in a study of T cells in Graves' hyperthyroidism and ophthalmopathy. TCR beta CDR3 regions were amplified from RNA. When the TCR CDR3 underwent first-round RT-PCR, the HTBI primer set was used. MiXCR, applied by TCRdb to the multiplex PCR reads, yields one record per CDR3 protein. The data show 250,000 to 350,000 distinct CDR3 sequences, approximately 17% seen once. The source material was blood. The receptors derive from an older woman with Graves' ophthalmopathy.

At least ten counts were recorded for this clonotype. The rearrangement uses TRBV18 and TRBJ2-3; 7 bases match TRBD2. The germline V gene has CDR1 KGHSH and CDR2 LQKENI. The trim removed 3 bases at V and 5 bases at J, leaving 5 bases unmatched. The CDR3 has 14 amino acids. In DNA, the CDR3 is TGTGCCAGCTCACCGGCGGGAGCGCGAGATACGCAGTATTTT. It is translated as CASSPAGARDTQYF.

The table lists this clonotype with many counts. J is TRBJ2-3 and V is TRBV7-2; weak D call: TRBD1 (5 bases). With 5 bases removed from V and 6 bases from J, the gap between germline ends came to 21 bases. The CDR3 sequence is 16 residues long. CDR1 SGHTA and CDR2 FQGNSA come from the germline V gene. CDR3 amino acids: CASSPGSATPTDTQYF. The DNA for the CDR3 is TGTGCCAGCAGCCCAGGGTCGGCTACACCCACCGATACGCAGTATTTT.

In its sample, this clonotype was seen many times. The chain couples TRBV6-1 to TRBJ2-2, with D possibly being TRBD1 (5 bases). Per germline, CDR1 MNHNS and CDR2 SASEGT. The V end lost 5 bases, the J end lost 5 bases, and 12 bases lay between the germline ends. The CDR3 extends over 14 amino acids. The CDR3 here is CASSLFYRTGELFF. In DNA, the CDR3 is TGTGCCAGCAGTCTCTTTTACAGGACCGGGGAGCTGTTTTTT.

This clonotype was seen ten or more times. The J gene is TRBJ1-4, the V gene TRBV28; tentative D call: TRBD1 (5 bases). There are 14 residues in the CDR3. Germline assignment: CDR1 MDHEN and CDR2 SYDVKM. Trimming removed 6 bases from V and 4 bases from J, with 12 bases in between. DNA of the CDR3: TGTGCCAGCAGCCGACAGCAGGATAATGAAAAACTGTTTTTT. It yields the protein CASSRQQDNEKLFF.

This clonotype was recorded at least ten times. The chain carries TRBV7-8 and TRBJ1-4, with D perhaps TRBD1 (5 bases). Trimming removed 5 bases from V and 2 bases from J, with 15 bases in between. Germline V gene data show CDR1 as SGHVS and CDR2 as FQNEAQ. CDR3 length equals 16 residues. The CDR3 coding sequence is TGTGCCAGCAGCACGAGGCCGGGACGGACTAATGAAAAACTGTTTTTT. This sequence encodes CASSTRPGRTNEKLFF.

In this sample, this clonotype turned up a few times. A much larger clone sits a single nucleotide away, making a read error possible. This chain uses TRBV7-3 with TRBJ2-7; D may be TRBD1 (5 bases). Germline CDR1 and CDR2: SGHTA and FQGTGA. V was pared by 5 bases and J by 7 bases, with 15 bases between. The CDR3 extends over 13 amino acids. Written as DNA, the CDR3 is TGTGCCAGCAGCCTGACAGTGGGCGAGGAGCAGTACTTC. Amino acid sequence: CASSLTVGEEQYF.

This clonotype was recorded many times. The V and J genes are TRBV27 and TRBJ2-1, with D hard to call. Per germline, CDR1 MNHEY and CDR2 SMNVEV (reference sequence). Trimming left V 2 bases short and J 2 bases short, with 10 bases between. The CDR3 consists of 15 residues. CDR3 amino acids: CASSLGRIPYNEQFF. For the CDR3, the DNA is TGTGCCAGCAGTTTAGGTCGGATACCCTACAATGAGCAGTTCTTC.

J is TRBJ1-5 and V is TRBV29-1, with D unresolved. V lost 5 bases and J lost 0, with 8 bases in between. Per the germline V gene, CDR1 is SQVTM and CDR2 is ANQGSEA. The CDR3 length is 13 residues. The chain's CDR3 is CSVLENSNQPQHF. CDR3 DNA: TGCAGCGTTCTGGAAAATAGCAATCAGCCCCAGCATTTT.

This chain joins TRBV6-2 or TRBV6-3 and TRBJ2-6; TRBD1 matches 9 bases. The germline CDR1 and CDR2 sequences are MNHEY and SVGEGT. V shed 2 bases and J 1 base; nucleotides not matched to a gene: 6. The CDR3 length is 18 residues. The CDR3 DNA reads TGTGCCAGCAGTTACGAAGACAGGGGGTTTTCTGGGGCCAACGTCCTGACTTTC. Protein sequence: CASSYEDRGFSGANVLTF.

This chain joins TRBV27 and TRBJ2-1; 10 bases align to TRBD2. Losses at the gene ends were 2 bases for V and 8 bases for J; bases not matched to a gene: 9. The germline V gene has CDR1 MNHEY and CDR2 SMNVEV (reference sequence). This CDR3 contains 16 residues. Here the CDR3 reads CASSLSFSLAGYEQFF. Written as DNA, the CDR3 is TGTGCCAGCAGTTTAAGCTTCTCACTAGCGGGATATGAGCAGTTCTTC.

The chain employs TRBV10-3 and TRBJ2-1; D is uncertain. CDR3 length equals 14 residues. The V gene lost 0 bases and the J gene lost 6 bases, with 9 bases spanning the gap. CDR1 is ENHRY, CDR2 SYGVKD, per germline. The CDR3 coding sequence is TGTGCCATCAGTGAGTCTATGGGCGGCAATGAGCAGTTCTTC. Its protein is CAISESMGGNEQFF.

The chain uses TRBV15 and TRBJ2-5; 7 positions match TRBD1. This CDR3 is built from 13 residues. With 6 bases clipped from V and 5 bases from J, the junction kept 6 bases outside the gene matches. The germline CDR1 and CDR2 sequences are LNHNV and YYDKDF (reference sequence). This CDR3 reads CATRDRAAETQYF. The CDR3 region has the DNA TGTGCCACCAGAGACAGGGCGGCCGAGACCCAGTACTTC.

Ten or more counts support this clonotype. The rearrangement links TRBV5-4 to TRBJ2-1; D not certain. Trimming took 0 bases from V and 6 from J, leaving 7 bases between them. The CDR3 length is 13 residues. Germline V gene lookup returns CDR1 SGHNT and CDR2 YYREEE (reference sequence). CDR3 protein: CASSLGRSNEQFF. CDR3 nucleotides: TGTGCCAGCAGCTTGGGTCGATCCAATGAGCAGTTCTTC.

This clonotype was observed at least ten times. A much bigger clone sits one base away, suggesting this may be a read error. The chain has TRBV11-2 and TRBJ1-2; weak D call: TRBD1 (5 bases). This CDR3 spans 13 amino acids. In germline, CDR1 is SGHAT, CDR2 FQNNGV. CDR3 DNA: TGTGCCGGCAGCTTAGCAGGGAACTATGGCTACACCTTC. Protein: CAGSLAGNYGYTF.

The chain joins TRBV10-1 to TRBJ2-2; no clear D gene. The V end was cut by 2 bases, the J end by 7 bases, with 11 bases between. The CDR3 consists of 14 residues. CDR1 and CDR2 (germline): WNHNN, SYGVQD (reference sequence). This chain's CDR3 is CASSELVAGGELFF. The CDR3, as DNA: TGCGCCAGCAGTGAGCTGGTGGCCGGCGGGGAGCTGTTTTTT.

This rearrangement joins TRBV28 to TRBJ1-6; D might be TRBD1 (5 bases). V lost 5 bases and J lost 6, with 11 bases in between. Germline V lookup: CDR1 MDHEN, CDR2 SYDVKM. There are 14 residues in the CDR3. CDR3 loop: CASSARQSNSPLHF. Written as DNA, the CDR3 is TGTGCCAGCAGTGCTCGACAGAGTAATTCACCCCTCCACTTT.

There are many counts of this clonotype. The V gene is TRBV2, the J gene TRBJ2-6, with 7 bases lining up with TRBD1. Germline V CDR1 and CDR2: SNHLY, FYNNEI. The CDR3 contains 15 residues. V dropped 2 bases and J dropped 2; count of bases not matched to a gene: 0. The CDR3 reads CASSEQGAGANVLTF. As DNA, the CDR3 is TGTGCCAGCAGTGAACAGGGGGCTGGGGCCAACGTCCTGACTTTC.

A remark on this clonotype: Given a much more abundant clone one base away, this may be a read error. The chain combines TRBV27 with TRBJ1-6, with D hard to call. Looked up from germline, CDR1 is MNHEY and CDR2 is SMNVEV (reference sequence). With 3 bases removed from V and 7 bases from J, the gap between germline ends came to 10 bases. The CDR3 contains 14 residues. CDR3 bases: TGTGCCAGCAGTTTTATGGGTTTGAATTCACCCCTCCACTTT. Its translation is CASSFMGLNSPLHF.

On this clonotype itself: A single base separates this from a much larger clone, so it may be a read error. The V and J genes are TRBV11-1 and TRBJ1-2; D possibly corresponds to TRBD1 (5 bases). This CDR3 region has 14 residues. Germline V gene sequence: CDR1 SGHAT, CDR2 FQDESV (reference sequence). The CDR3 reads CASRGPGTNYDYTF. The CDR3 coding sequence is TGTGCCAGCAGGGGTCCTGGGACTAACTATGACTACACCTTC.

V usage is TRBV6-1 and J usage is TRBJ2-7; D gene unclear. Germline-derived CDR1 and CDR2 are MNHNS and SASEGT. The CDR3 extends over 13 amino acids. Trimming removed 6 bases at V and 3 bases at J, with 12 bases between. Written as DNA, the CDR3 is TGTGCCAGCAGCCCCGGACGGAGCTACGAGCAGTACTTC. Residues: CASSPGRSYEQYF.

The sample holds a few counts of this clonotype. The chain joins TRBV4-1 to TRBJ2-3, with 8 bases that match TRBD2. V lost 0 bases and J lost 4; bases outside the gene matches: 9. Germline V gene data show CDR1 as MGHRA and CDR2 as YSYEKL. The length of the CDR3 is 17 residues. The CDR3 spells CASSQDSHGLAADTQYF. DNA of the CDR3: TGCGCCAGCAGCCAAGATAGCCATGGACTAGCAGCAGATACGCAGTATTTT.

The genes are TRBV10-3 and TRBJ2-6; TRBD1 matches 7 bases. From germline, CDR1 is ENHRY and CDR2 SYGVKD. The CDR3 runs to 14 residues. V was clipped by 11 bases and J by 2 bases; unmatched bases: 6. The CDR3 DNA reads TGTGCCGCCCAACAGGGGACTGGGGCCAACGTCCTGACTTTC. Its translation: CAAQQGTGANVLTF.

In this sample, this clonotype turned up many times. The genes are TRBV20-1 and TRBJ1-2, with TRBD1 identical over 10 bases. The CDR3 length is 18 residues. Germline V gives CDR1 DFQATT, CDR2 SNEGSKA (reference sequence). The V and J ends lost 2 bases and 4 bases, in that order; junction bases with no gene match: 16. CDR3 coding DNA: TGCAGTGCTAGACCCAGACAGGGGGCTTATTTGACCCGCTATGGCTACACCTTC. This gives the protein CSARPRQGAYLTRYGYTF.

The sample holds many counts of this clonotype. The V gene is TRBV2, the J gene TRBJ2-1; D may be TRBD1 (6 bases). Germline CDR1 reads SNHLY; CDR2 reads FYNNEI. The CDR3 length is 14 residues. V lost 6 bases to trimming and J lost 5 bases, with 14 bases between them. CDR3 nucleotides: TGTGCCAGCAGCGATACCGGACAGAACAATGAGCAGTTCTTC. Translated: CASSDTGQNNEQFF.

In its sample, this clonotype was seen many times. The chain has TRBV7-2 and TRBJ2-5; 7 positions agree with TRBD1. The CDR3 sequence is 16 residues long. V shed 2 bases, J shed 7 bases, and the junction held 13 bases outside the gene matches. Germline V gives CDR1 SGHTA, CDR2 FQGNSA. The CDR3 DNA follows: TGTGCCAGCAGCTTATCCATAGGACAGGCCTTGGCGACCCAGTACTTC. Translating gives CASSLSIGQALATQYF. The full variable domain, rest sourced from reference TRBV7-2 and TRBJ2-5, is GAGVSQSPSNKVTEKGKDVELRCDPISGHTALYWYRQSLGQGLEFLIYFQGNSAPDKSGLPSDRFSAERTGGSVSTLTIQRTQQEDSAVYLCASSLSIGQALATQYFGPGTRLLVL.

Of note for this clonotype: This may stem from a read error, because a much larger clone lies one nucleotide away. V and J are TRBV12-3 or TRBV12-4 and TRBJ1-2; 9 bases agree with TRBD1. The CDR3 contains 12 residues. The CDR3 bases are TGTGCCAGCAGGGGACAGGGTTATGACTACACCTTC. It yields the protein CASRGQGYDYTF.

This clonotype was counted only a few times. J is TRBJ1-4 and V is TRBV18; the match to TRBD1 covers 8 bases. Trimming removed 2 bases from V and 0 bases from J; junction bases left unmatched: 5. Per germline, CDR1 KGHSH and CDR2 LQKENI. This CDR3 region has 17 residues. CDR3 sequence: CASSPLQGASTNEKLFF. CDR3 DNA: TGTGCCAGCTCACCATTGCAGGGGGCTTCAACTAATGAAAAACTGTTTTTT.

This clonotype was detected many times. The rearrangement joins TRBV7-9 to TRBJ2-7, with TRBD2 as a possible D gene (5 bases). Germline values: CDR1 SEHNR, CDR2 FQNEAQ (reference sequence). The CDR3 runs to 15 residues. Trimming left V 6 bases short and J 0 bases short, with 15 bases between. The CDR3 reads CASSSRGKSSYEQYF. The CDR3 coding sequence is TGTGCCAGCAGTTCACGGGGAAAAAGCTCCTACGAGCAGTACTTC.